Here is one TCR beta chain with its context. The data originate from a study of technical replicates of blood from a handful of donors. The CDR3 has 14 amino acids. The V gene lost 3 bases and the J gene lost 4 bases, with 13 bases spanning the gap. Germline CDR1 reads WNHNN; CDR2 reads SYGVQD (reference sequence). The repertoire was sequenced with immunoSEQ multiplex PCR; TCRdb's copy has only in-frame clones and lacks some. The sample consists of around 72,000 clones, 91% of them appearing once. This chain joins TRBV10-1 and TRBJ2-7, with a tentative D call TRBD2 (5 bases). This clonotype originated in a human donor in good health. Some clones in this sample may be carry-over from other donors' samples. The sequenced material came from T cells isolated from PBMCs. CDR3 amino acids: CASSDRETRYEQYF. The DNA of the CDR3 is TGCGCCAGCAGTGATAGGGAGACAAGGTACGAGCAGTACTTC.